This T cell receptor (beta chain) was obtained from a study of patients and donors after allogeneic stem cell transplantation. TCRdb reanalysed the RT-PCR reads using MiXCR and keeps one entry per CDR3 protein. The table lists 900,000 to 1,000,000 distinct CDR3 sequences, about a sixth of them singletons. This sequence was found in a human donor who was either an allogeneic HSCT recipient or a stem cell or donor lymphocyte infusion donor (not recorded which). It is not recorded whose cells these are; they may come from a transplant donor. Sequencing used blood, either unsorted or a sorted T cell fraction (not recorded which).

CDR3 in amino acids: CASSQSGRAADTQYF. CDR3 bases: TGTGCCAGCAGCCAATCCGGGAGAGCGGCAGATACGCAGTATTTT. J is TRBJ2-3 and V is TRBV3-1, with TRBD2 as a possible D gene (6 bases). The V gene lost 2 bases and the J gene lost 4 bases, with 13 bases spanning the gap. CDR1 and CDR2 (germline): LGHDT, YNNKEL (reference sequence). This CDR3 spans 15 amino acids.